The sequence of this TCR beta chain was determined in a study of blood T cell repertoires in COVID-19. Study details: COVID-19 samples collected from the United States, Italy and Spain covered acute and convalescent phases.

Method: immunoSEQ multiplex PCR; TCRdb's copy keeps in-frame clones and lacks some. The profile shows approximately 150,000 clones, around 80% of them singletons. The sample holds a few counts of this clone. V lost 3 bases, J lost 4 bases, and 7 bases stayed unmatched. The germline V gene has CDR1 GTSNPN and CDR2 SVGIG (reference sequence). This CDR3 region has 14 residues. Sequencing used PBMCs or T cells enriched from blood (not recorded which). This chain links TRBV30 with TRBJ2-3; TRBD1 matches at 7 bases. The sequence came from an older man who had been exposed to COVID-19. The CDR3 coding sequence is TGTGCCTGGAGCGGACAGGTTGGGGCAGATACGCAGTATTTT. This translates into CAWSGQVGADTQYF.